Considering frequency, the clone carrying this T cell receptor (beta chain) is medium-sized. Its antigen is not identified. This record comes from a study of T cell clusters in autoimmune cytopenias. Notes on the study in general: TRB repertoire shifts in secondary cytopenia and chronic lymphocytic leukemia mostly reflected lymphoma, not autoimmunity. Clustering suggested that physiological T cell clusters were missing in primary autoimmune cytopenia patients.

Multiplex touch-down PCR amplified TRB using TRB-A and TRB-B pools in one tube. Reprocessing the multiplex PCR reads, TCRdb reports a single entry for every CDR3 protein and omits DNA. The sample has 1,500 to 2,000 distinct CDR3 sequences. Each sample's input was 200 to 250 ng genomic DNA, 35,000 to 40,000 genome equivalents. The TCR was taken from a human donor with an autoimmune cytopenia or autoimmune hepatitis (not recorded which). Sequencing was carried out using peripheral blood.

CDR3 protein: CASSLDRGERGTDTQYF. The chain is built from TRBV5-6 and TRBJ2-3; TCRdb outputs TRBD1, but without DNA this stays unchecked. CDR3 length: 17 residues. Germline assignment: CDR1 SGHDT and CDR2 YYEEEE.